This T cell receptor beta chain was observed in a study of OX40 agonist ivuxolimab in advanced cancers. On the study more broadly: A history of anti-PD-1, anti-PD-L1 or anti-CTLA-4 therapy was acceptable, and about 37% had some. Study results and limitations: In the 0.1 to 3.0 mg/kg range, CD4+ and CD8+ blood T cells had expanded clonally by week 6. Clonal expansion among partial responders at 0.1-3.0 mg/kg ranked near the lowest.

Produced via immunoSEQ multiplex PCR; TCRdb's table is partial and in-frame only. The data contain about 81,000 clones, 80% to 90% of them singletons. This clone was counted between two and nine times. Its specificity is unknown. Trimming cost V 5 bases and J 2 bases, with 17 bases left between them. The CDR3 contains 16 residues. In germline, CDR1 is SEHNR, CDR2 FQNEAQ (reference sequence). The source material was CD4+ or CD8+ T cells sorted from blood, sampled in a trial of the OX40 agonist ivuxolimab. The chain carries TRBV7-9 and TRBJ2-3; TRBD2 is a possible D gene (6 bases). The receptor comes from an adult with an advanced solid tumor such as melanoma, head and neck, liver or kidney cancer. The CDR3: CASSPPYGRHTDTQYF. The CDR3 nucleotides are TGTGCCAGCAGCCCACCTTACGGGAGACACACAGATACGCAGTATTTT. The full variable domain, with the rest looked up from reference TRBV7-9 and TRBJ2-3, is DTGVSQNPRHKITKRGQNVTFRCDPISEHNRLYWYRQTLGQGPEFLTYFQNEAQLEKSRLLSDRFSAERPKGSFSTLEIQRTEQGDSAMYLCASSPPYGRHTDTQYFGPGTRLTVL.